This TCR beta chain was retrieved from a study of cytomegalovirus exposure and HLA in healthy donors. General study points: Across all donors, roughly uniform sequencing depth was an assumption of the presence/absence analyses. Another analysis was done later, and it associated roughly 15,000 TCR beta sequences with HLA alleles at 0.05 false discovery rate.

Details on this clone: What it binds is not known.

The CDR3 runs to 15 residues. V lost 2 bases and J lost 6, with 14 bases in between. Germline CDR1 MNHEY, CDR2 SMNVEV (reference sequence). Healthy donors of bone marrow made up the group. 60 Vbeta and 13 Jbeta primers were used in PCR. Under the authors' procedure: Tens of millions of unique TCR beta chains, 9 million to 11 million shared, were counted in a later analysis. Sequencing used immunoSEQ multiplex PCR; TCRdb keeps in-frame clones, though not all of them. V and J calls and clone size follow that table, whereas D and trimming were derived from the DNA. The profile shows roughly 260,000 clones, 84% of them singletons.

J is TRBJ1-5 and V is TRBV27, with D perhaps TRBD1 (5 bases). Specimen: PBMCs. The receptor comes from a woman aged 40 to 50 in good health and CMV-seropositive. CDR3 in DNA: TGTGCCAGCAGTTTAAGGCCCGGGGGTGCTCAGCCCCAGCATTTT. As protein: CASSLRPGGAQPQHF.